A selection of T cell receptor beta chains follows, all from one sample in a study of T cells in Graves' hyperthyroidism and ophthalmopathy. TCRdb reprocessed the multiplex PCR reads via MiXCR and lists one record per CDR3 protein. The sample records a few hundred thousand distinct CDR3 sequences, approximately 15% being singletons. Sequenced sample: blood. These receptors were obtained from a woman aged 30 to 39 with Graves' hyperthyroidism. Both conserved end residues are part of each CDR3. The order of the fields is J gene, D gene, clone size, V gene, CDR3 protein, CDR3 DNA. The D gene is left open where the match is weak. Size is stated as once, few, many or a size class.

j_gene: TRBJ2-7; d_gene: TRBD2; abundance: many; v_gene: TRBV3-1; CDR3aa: CASSQGTSGGYEQYF; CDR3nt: TGTGCCAGCAGCCAAGGGACTAGCGGTGGATACGAGCAGTACTTC
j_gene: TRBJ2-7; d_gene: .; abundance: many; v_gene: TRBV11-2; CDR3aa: CASSPLAGAGGHEQYF; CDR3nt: TGTGCCAGCAGCCCATTAGCCGGGGCAGGAGGGCACGAGCAGTACTTC
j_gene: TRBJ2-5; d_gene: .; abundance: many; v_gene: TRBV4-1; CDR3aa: CASSQTGIETQYF; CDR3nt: TGCGCCAGCAGCCAAACAGGGATCGAGACCCAGTACTTC
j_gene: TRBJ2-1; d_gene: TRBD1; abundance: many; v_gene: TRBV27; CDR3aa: CASSPGTASGNEQFF; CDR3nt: TGTGCCAGCAGTCCCGGGACAGCCTCGGGCAATGAGCAGTTCTTC
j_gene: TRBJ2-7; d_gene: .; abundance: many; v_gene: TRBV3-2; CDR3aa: CASSLRTIYEQYF; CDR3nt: TGTGCCAGCAGCCTTCGGACTATCTACGAGCAGTACTTC
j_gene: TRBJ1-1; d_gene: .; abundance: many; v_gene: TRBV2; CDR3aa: CASSGGRGMGTEAFF; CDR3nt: TGTGCCAGCAGTGGAGGGCGGGGTATGGGCACTGAAGCTTTCTTT
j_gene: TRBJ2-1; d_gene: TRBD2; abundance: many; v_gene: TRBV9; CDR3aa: CASSARTSRVEQFF; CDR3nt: TGTGCCAGCAGCGCCCGGACTAGCCGTGTCGAGCAGTTCTTC
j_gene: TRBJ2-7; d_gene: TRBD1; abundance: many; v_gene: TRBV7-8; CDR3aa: CASSLGIRAAGQGLGYEQYF; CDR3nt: TGTGCCAGCAGCTTGGGGATCCGTGCGGCAGGACAGGGGTTAGGTTACGAGCAGTACTTC
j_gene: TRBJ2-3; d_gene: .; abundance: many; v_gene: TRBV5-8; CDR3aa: CASSPAATSIPTGTDTQYF; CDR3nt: TGTGCCAGCAGCCCGGCGGCAACTAGCATTCCGACCGGCACAGATACGCAGTATTTT
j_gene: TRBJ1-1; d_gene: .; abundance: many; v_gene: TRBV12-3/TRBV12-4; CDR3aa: CASSFSDTEAFF; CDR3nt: TGTGCCAGCAGTTTTTCAGACACTGAAGCTTTCTTT
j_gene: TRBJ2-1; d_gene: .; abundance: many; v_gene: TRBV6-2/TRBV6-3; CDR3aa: CANSYSYVEQFF; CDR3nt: TGTGCCAACAGTTACTCATACGTTGAGCAGTTCTTC